Following are 25 T cell receptor beta chains from one sample sequenced in a study of blood T cell repertoires in COVID-19. Profiled with immunoSEQ multiplex PCR; TCRdb holds only in-frame clones, not every one. The table shows fewer than 450,000 clones, with roughly 86% occurring only once. What was sequenced was PBMCs or T cells enriched from blood (not recorded which). These receptor sequences come from a woman in her thirties or forties with acute COVID-19.

V and J are TRBV5-5 and TRBJ2-1, with TRBD2 matching 8 bases. With 4 bases clipped from V and 6 bases from J, the junction kept 6 bases outside the gene matches. This CDR3 is 14 amino acids long. CDR1 SGHKS and CDR2 YYEKEE come from the germline V gene (reference sequence). The chain's CDR3 is CASSLGLARNEQFF. For the CDR3, the DNA is TGTGCCAGCAGCCTAGGACTAGCTCGCAATGAGCAGTTCTTC.

This rearrangement joins TRBV6-6 to TRBJ2-7; TRBD1 aligns across 11 bases. The J segment lost 4 bases and the V segment lost 4 bases, leaving 6 bases of the junction unmatched. CDR3 size: 15 residues. Germline loops: CDR1 MNHNY, CDR2 SVGAGI (reference sequence). CDR3 DNA: TGTGCCAGCAGTTTAGGACAGGGGGCTGGGTACGAGCAGTACTTC. It translates to CASSLGQGAGYEQYF.

The V gene is TRBV4-2, the J gene TRBJ1-2; 7 nucleotides line up with TRBD1. CDR1 is LGHNA, CDR2 YNFKEQ, per germline. This CDR3 has 15 residues. J lost 8 bases, V lost 5 bases, and 14 bases had no gene match. CDR3 loop: CASSSPERGRGGYTF. For the CDR3, the DNA is TGTGCCAGCAGCAGCCCGGAAAGGGGGCGCGGAGGCTACACCTTC.

The chain links TRBV6-5 to TRBJ1-3; D is ambiguous. V was pared by 8 bases and J by 9 bases, with 17 bases between. Germline loops: CDR1 MNHEY, CDR2 SVGAGI. The CDR3 sequence is 13 residues long. The CDR3 DNA is TGTGCCAGCGGGGAGCCCCCTACGGGCACCATATATTTT. Residues: CASGEPPTGTIYF.

The table lists this clone with a count of one. J is TRBJ2-3 and V is TRBV3-1 (or the pseudogene TRBV3-2), with D perhaps TRBD2 (6 bases). Trimming took 0 bases from V and 3 from J, leaving 16 bases between them. Germline V gene lookup returns CDR1 LGHDT and CDR2 YNNKEL (reference sequence). The CDR3 has 17 amino acids. The CDR3 protein is CASSQDVWRGNTDTQYF. Written as DNA, the CDR3 is TGTGCCAGCAGCCAAGATGTTTGGCGGGGTAATACAGATACGCAGTATTTT.

This chain links TRBV29-1 with TRBJ2-1; TRBD2 is a possible D gene (6 bases). Germline loops: CDR1 SQVTM, CDR2 ANQGSEA. This CDR3 is built from 16 residues. The V end lost 0 bases, the J end lost 3 bases, and 15 bases lay between the germline ends. The CDR3 reads CSVEDGGIGGYNEQFF. As DNA, the CDR3 is TGCAGCGTTGAAGATGGGGGGATCGGGGGCTACAATGAGCAGTTCTTC.

The genes are TRBV2 and TRBJ1-2, with 7 positions matching TRBD1. This CDR3 contains 13 residues. With 6 bases clipped from V and 4 bases from J, the junction kept 5 bases outside the gene matches. CDR1 SNHLY and CDR2 FYNNEI come from the germline V gene. CDR3 nucleotides: TGTGCCAGCAGAAGGGGGCAGTCCTATGGCTACACCTTC. This sequence encodes CASRRGQSYGYTF.

The chain has TRBV7-2 and TRBJ1-2; 7 positions agree with TRBD1. Germline lookup yields CDR1 SGHTA and CDR2 FQGNSA. There are 15 residues in the CDR3. V shed 3 bases and J 0 bases; nucleotides not matched to a gene: 4. The CDR3 reads CASSLGTATNYGYTF. The DNA for the CDR3 is TGTGCCAGCAGCTTGGGGACAGCTACTAACTATGGCTACACCTTC.

This clone was detected only once. The chain is built from TRBV5-3 and TRBJ1-6; no clear D. TRBV5-3 is an ORF for which the function is uncertain. V lost 7 bases to trimming and J lost 6 bases, with 11 bases between them. This CDR3 contains 13 residues. CDR3 residues: CARSSGTNSPLHF. CDR3 bases: TGTGCCAGATCCAGCGGAACTAATTCACCCCTCCACTTT.

The rearrangement uses TRBV2 and TRBJ1-6; D not resolved. The CDR3 is 14 amino acids. V gave up 6 bases and J gave up 9 bases, with 15 bases separating them. CDR1 is SNHLY and CDR2 is FYNNEI in the germline V gene. CDR3 DNA: TGTGCCAGCAGAGTGGGTCCCCCAGGTTCACCCCTCCACTTT. Protein product: CASRVGPPGSPLHF.

The V and J genes are TRBV10-3 and TRBJ2-1; D perhaps matches TRBD2 (6 bases). The CDR3 contains 15 residues. From germline, CDR1 is ENHRY and CDR2 SYGVKD. Trimming pared 2 bases from V and 7 bases from J, leaving 15 bases between. CDR3 sequence reads: CAISETRDSYNEQFF. CDR3 in DNA: TGTGCCATCAGTGAGACTCGGGACTCTTATAATGAGCAGTTCTTC.

DNA for the CDR3: TGTGCCAGCTCACTCTCACACGACAAGGGCTACACCTTC. This sequence encodes CASSLSHDKGYTF. V and J are TRBV18 and TRBJ1-2; D unresolved. V shed 4 bases and J shed 8 bases, with 14 bases lying between them. Germline CDR1 and CDR2: KGHSH and LQKENI. The CDR3 sequence is 13 residues long.

The genes are TRBV5-4 and TRBJ2-3; 8 positions agree with TRBD2. CDR3 length: 15 amino acids. CDR1 and CDR2 (germline): SGHNT, YYREEE (reference sequence). Trimming removed 4 bases from V and 3 bases from J; junction bases left unmatched: 7. The chain's CDR3 is CASSAGGAGTDTQYF. CDR3 nucleotides: TGTGCCAGCAGCGCCGGGGGGGCCGGGACAGATACGCAGTATTTT.

V is TRBV7-9 and J is TRBJ2-7; 7 nucleotides align to TRBD1. This CDR3 comprises 15 residues. Losses at the gene ends were 5 bases for V and 0 bases for J; bases not matched to a gene: 7. Germline V gene sequence: CDR1 SEHNR, CDR2 FQNEAQ (reference sequence). CDR3 region: CASSPRQGSSYEQYF. The CDR3, as DNA: TGTGCCAGCAGCCCCCGACAGGGAAGCTCCTACGAGCAGTACTTC.

The chain carries TRBV2 and TRBJ2-1; D ambiguous. CDR1 SNHLY and CDR2 FYNNEI come from the germline V gene. Deletions cut 7 bases from V and 6 bases from J, with 10 bases between. This CDR3 contains 12 residues. CDR3 nucleotides: TGTGCCAGCAATAGCCGATTCAATGAGCAGTTCTTC. Encoded protein: CASNSRFNEQFF. Full variable domain (missing parts from reference TRBV2 and TRBJ2-1): EPEVTQTPSHQVTQMGQEVILRCVPISNHLYFYWYRQILGQKVEFLVSFYNNEISEKSEIFDDQFSVERPDGSNFTLKIRSTKLEDSAMYFCASNSRFNEQFFGPGTRLTVL.

V is TRBV6-5 and J is TRBJ1-5; TRBD1 agrees at 12 bases. The CDR3 totals 15 residues. V trimming: 10 bases; J trimming: 3 bases; junction bases outside the gene matches: 7. Germline CDR1 and CDR2: MNHEY and SVGAGI. CDR3: CATRDRGLINQPQHF. In DNA, the CDR3 is TGTGCCACCAGGGACAGGGGGCTAATCAATCAGCCCCAGCATTTT.

This chain joins TRBV6-1 and TRBJ2-5, with 10 positions matching TRBD1. J lost 6 bases, V lost 2 bases, and 9 bases had no gene match. The V gene's germline CDR1 is MNHNS and CDR2 SASEGT. This CDR3 region has 16 residues. CDR3 in amino acids: CASSESTGGALKTQYF. DNA of the CDR3: TGTGCCAGCAGTGAATCGACAGGGGGCGCGTTGAAGACCCAGTACTTC.

This chain links TRBV9 with TRBJ2-4; 8 nucleotides agree with TRBD1. The CDR3 has 14 residues. Germline-derived CDR1 and CDR2 are SGDLS and YYNGEE. Losses at the gene ends were 3 bases for V and 7 bases for J; bases not matched to a gene: 6. The CDR3 here is CASSAQYRGNIQYF. In DNA, the CDR3 is TGTGCCAGCAGCGCCCAGTACAGGGGGAACATTCAGTACTTC. The full variable domain, its missing parts supplied by reference TRBV9 and TRBJ2-4, is DSGVTQTPKHLITATGQRVTLRCSPRSGDLSVYWYQQSLDQGLQFLIQYYNGEERAKGNILERFSAQQFPDLHSELNLSSLELGDSALYFCASSAQYRGNIQYFGAGTRLSVL.

The gene calls are TRBV18 and TRBJ1-2; 11 nucleotides agree with TRBD1. The CDR3 is 15 residues long. The germline V gene has CDR1 KGHSH and CDR2 LQKENI. V trimming: 6 bases; J trimming: 2 bases; junction bases outside the gene matches: 5. Here the CDR3 reads CASSWDRGNNYGYTF. CDR3 bases: TGTGCCAGCTCGTGGGACAGGGGGAACAACTATGGCTACACCTTC.

This clone was observed a handful of times. The V and J genes are TRBV4-1 and TRBJ2-3; D is uncertain. CDR1 is MGHRA, CDR2 YSYEKL, per germline. The CDR3 has 16 amino acids. The V and J ends lost 1 base and 0 bases respectively, with 11 bases between them. In DNA, the CDR3 is TGCGCCAGCAGCCAAGTCGACTTGGTAAGCACAGATACGCAGTATTTT. It yields the protein CASSQVDLVSTDTQYF.

The V gene is TRBV18, the J gene TRBJ2-7; a weak D match, TRBD2 (5 bases). Looked up from germline, CDR1 is KGHSH and CDR2 is LQKENI. The CDR3 length is 14 residues. The germline V and J ends were trimmed by 0 bases and 5 bases, with 11 bases remaining between them. This CDR3 is CASSPPLPGNEQYF. In DNA, the CDR3 is TGTGCCAGCTCACCACCGTTACCGGGGAACGAGCAGTACTTC.

V gene TRBV27 combines with J gene TRBJ1-6; tentatively, D is TRBD1 (6 bases). The germline V gene has CDR1 MNHEY and CDR2 SMNVEV (reference sequence). The CDR3 spans 18 residues. V dropped 5 bases and J dropped 0 bases, with 17 bases sitting between them. This chain's CDR3 is CASSHPTGLSSYNSPLHF. The CDR3 DNA reads as TGTGCCAGCAGTCATCCGACAGGACTGAGCTCCTATAATTCACCCCTCCACTTT.

The rearrangement joins TRBV18 to TRBJ2-7; no clear D gene. Trimming took off 3 bases at V and 1 base at J, with 10 bases between the two ends. The V gene's germline CDR1 is KGHSH and CDR2 LQKENI. The length of the CDR3 is 14 residues. The CDR3 reads CASSPPTGSYEQYF. The CDR3 DNA reads as TGTGCCAGCTCACCCCCAACCGGGTCCTACGAGCAGTACTTC. Together with reference TRBV18 and TRBJ2-7, the CDR3 gives the full variable domain: NAGVMQNPRHLVRRRGQEARLRCSPMKGHSHVYWYRQLPEEGLKFMVYLQKENIIDESGMPKERFSAEFPKEGPSILRIQQVVRGDSAAYFCASSPPTGSYEQYFGPGTRLTVT.

This chain joins TRBV5-1 and TRBJ2-2; the D gene is possibly TRBD1 (6 bases). CDR1 is SGHRS, CDR2 YFSETQ, per germline. V shed 1 base and J shed 4 bases, with 11 bases lying between them. CDR3 length equals 15 residues. CDR3 protein: CASSLWGRGTGELFF. The CDR3 nucleotides read TGCGCCAGCAGCTTGTGGGGGCGTGGCACCGGGGAGCTGTTTTTT.

This clone was recorded once. The V call is TRBV4-2, the J call TRBJ2-3, with D unresolved. Germline-derived CDR1 and CDR2 are LGHNA and YNFKEQ. This CDR3 has 13 residues. V was trimmed by 0 bases and J by 6 bases, leaving 7 bases between them. CDR3 sequence reads: CASSQEKEDTQYF. The CDR3 DNA follows: TGTGCCAGCAGCCAAGAGAAGGAGGATACGCAGTATTTT.